The 25 T cell receptor beta chains reported below all come from one sample, sequenced in a study of PD-1 blockade in classical Hodgkin lymphoma. Clones were read by immunoSEQ multiplex PCR, and TCRdb kept only the in-frame ones, dropping some. The sample has approximately 65,000 clones, more than 80% seen once; the top ten hold around 8%. Documented time point: cycle 4 day 1 (C4D1), after less than 7 weeks of nivolumab. With no exception, relapse followed autologous stem cell transplantation in all patients, and brentuximab vedotin exposure varied. Sequencing was performed on peripheral blood mononuclear cells (PBMCs), taken before the fourth cycle of nivolumab. Receptor source: a human donor with classical Hodgkin lymphoma.

The rearrangement uses TRBV11-2 and TRBJ2-1, with a possible D match to TRBD1 (5 bases). The CDR3 length is 15 residues. Germline V gene lookup returns CDR1 SGHAT and CDR2 FQNNGV. Trimming pared 3 bases from V and 2 bases from J, leaving 11 bases between. The CDR3 reads CASSFSRQPYNEQFF. CDR3 bases: TGTGCCAGCAGCTTCTCCCGACAGCCCTACAATGAGCAGTTCTTC.

CDR3 amino acids: CASSKALKGTSSNTEAFF. DNA of the CDR3: TGTGCCAGCAGCAAAGCGTTAAAGGGGACGTCTTCGAACACTGAAGCTTTCTTT. This chain connects TRBV21-1 to TRBJ1-1. TRBV21-1 has pseudogene status. The CDR3 contains 18 residues.

This clone has just one count. The rearrangement links TRBV5-1 to TRBJ1-1; D is ambiguous. The V gene lost 1 base and the J gene lost 8 bases, with 15 bases spanning the gap. CDR1 and CDR2 from the germline V gene are SGHRS and YFSETQ. The CDR3 loop spans 14 amino acids. The CDR3 region has the DNA TGCGCCAGCAGCTTGTTCCCCGCGGCGGGGGAAGCTTTCTTT. The encoded protein is CASSLFPAAGEAFF.

This sequence joins TRBV9 and TRBJ2-7; D perhaps matches TRBD2 (6 bases). Trimming shortened V by 4 bases and J by 6 bases, and 17 bases separated the two germline ends. This CDR3 is built from 14 residues. The germline V gene has CDR1 SGDLS and CDR2 YYNGEE. The CDR3 DNA follows: TGTGCCAGCAGCTTGCGGGACTTCCACACCGAGCAGTACTTC. Translating gives CASSLRDFHTEQYF.

The chain combines TRBV28 with TRBJ2-5; TRBD1 matches at 9 bases. CDR3 size: 15 residues. Looked up from germline, CDR1 is MDHEN and CDR2 is SYDVKM. After removal of 6 bases from V and 5 bases from J, the junction contained 10 bases not matched to a gene. CDR3 coding DNA: TGTGCCAGCAGCCAACCCGGGACAGGGTTTGAGACCCAGTACTTC. Translated: CASSQPGTGFETQYF.

The chain is built from TRBV11-2 and TRBJ1-3; possibly TRBD1 for D (6 bases). Germline lookup yields CDR1 SGHAT and CDR2 FQNNGV. Trimming pared 4 bases from V and 0 bases from J, leaving 13 bases between. The CDR3 loop spans 16 amino acids. CDR3 loop: CASSYTGSYSGNTIYF. The CDR3 DNA reads TGTGCCAGCAGCTATACAGGGTCTTACTCTGGAAACACCATATATTTT.

The V call is TRBV27, the J call TRBJ2-7; possible D gene TRBD1, 6 bases. Trimming took 3 bases from V and 2 from J, leaving 11 bases between them. The CDR3 is 14 residues long. Germline V lookup: CDR1 MNHEY, CDR2 SMNVEV (reference sequence). For the CDR3, the DNA is TGTGCCAGCAGTTTCGTGGACAGAACCTACGAGCAGTACTTC. Its translation is CASSFVDRTYEQYF.

The chain recombines TRBV28 with TRBJ2-1, with TRBD2 identical over 9 bases. With V trimmed by 8 bases and J by 7 bases, 21 bases remained unmatched. Per the germline V gene, CDR1 is MDHEN and CDR2 is SYDVKM. The CDR3 runs to 18 residues. The CDR3 DNA follows: TGTGCCAGCGACCCACAGGGACGGTGGGGCGGGGGGGATAATGAGCAGTTCTTC. The encoded protein is CASDPQGRWGGGDNEQFF.

The rearrangement uses TRBV18 and TRBJ2-5, with no clear D. The CDR3 covers 13 residues. Trimming stripped 0 bases from V and 5 bases from J, with 7 bases between. Germline values: CDR1 KGHSH, CDR2 LQKENI. The CDR3 region has the DNA TGTGCCAGCTCACCACCAGGCAGGGAGACCCAGTACTTC. It specifies CASSPPGRETQYF.

V and J are TRBV28 and TRBJ2-7; no reliable D call. Germline CDR1 MDHEN, CDR2 SYDVKM. The V end was cut by 5 bases, the J end by 0 bases, with 11 bases between. The CDR3 has 14 amino acids. In DNA, the CDR3 is TGTGCCAGCAGTCGTAGCCGTAACTCCTACGAGCAGTACTTC. As protein: CASSRSRNSYEQYF. Together with reference TRBV28 and TRBJ2-7, the CDR3 gives the full variable domain: DVKVTQSSRYLVKRTGEKVFLECVQDMDHENMFWYRQDPGLGLRLIYFSYDVKMKEKGDIPEGYSVSREKKERFSLILESASTNQTSMYLCASSRSRNSYEQYFGPGTRLTVT.

This clone was observed a single time. The chain couples TRBV10-3 to TRBJ2-2; the D gene is possibly TRBD1 (6 bases). The germline V and J ends were trimmed by 9 bases and 5 bases, with 16 bases remaining between them. CDR1 is ENHRY, CDR2 SYGVKD, per germline. The CDR3 is made up of 14 amino acids. CDR3 loop: CAMAGVGMTGELFF. The CDR3 bases are TGTGCCATGGCAGGGGTAGGGATGACCGGGGAGCTGTTTTTT.

The chain recombines TRBV28 with TRBJ2-3; D is uncertain. Trimming removed 4 bases from V and 3 bases from J, with 17 bases in between. CDR1 MDHEN and CDR2 SYDVKM come from the germline V gene. The CDR3 has 16 amino acids. DNA of the CDR3: TGTGCCAGCAGTTCCTATCCTACTTATCAAACAGATACGCAGTATTTT. Its translation is CASSSYPTYQTDTQYF.

The rearrangement uses TRBV7-2 and TRBJ2-3, with 9 bases lining up with TRBD2. Germline V gene sequence: CDR1 SGHTA, CDR2 FQGNSA. V lost 2 bases to trimming and J lost 8 bases; unmatched junction nucleotides: 8. The length of the CDR3 is 15 residues. CDR3 residues: CASSLRRGGSGTQYF. The CDR3 DNA sequence: TGTGCCAGCAGCTTAAGGCGGGGGGGCAGCGGTACGCAGTATTTT.

The chain is built from TRBV6-1 and TRBJ2-1, with D tentatively TRBD2 (6 bases). Germline CDR1 is MNHNS and CDR2 is SASEGT. The CDR3 spans 16 residues. V lost 1 base to trimming and J lost 6 bases, with 16 bases between them. The CDR3 protein is CASSEGLGGRLNEQFF. CDR3 sequence (DNA): TGTGCCAGCAGTGAAGGGTTGGGGGGAAGGCTCAATGAGCAGTTCTTC.

The rearrangement uses TRBV7-8 and TRBJ2-7; 9 bases are a match to TRBD1. The ends lost 1 base at V and 4 bases at J; junction bases unmatched: 5. The V gene's germline CDR1 is SGHVS and CDR2 FQNEAQ. The CDR3 runs to 15 residues. Written as DNA, the CDR3 is TGTGCCAGCAGCTTAGATCCGGGACAGGGTTACGAGCAGTACTTC. Protein: CASSLDPGQGYEQYF. Full variable domain (outside the CDR3, taken from reference TRBV7-8 and TRBJ2-7): GAGVSQSPRYKVAKRGQDVALRCDPISGHVSLFWYQQALGQGPEFLTYFQNEAQLDKSGLPSDRFFAERPEGSVSTLKIQRTQQEDSAVYLCASSLDPGQGYEQYFGPGTRLTVT.

Only one count was recorded for this clone. The V gene is TRBV9, the J gene TRBJ2-7, with TRBD2 as a possible D gene (6 bases). Trimming removed 0 bases at V and 4 bases at J, with 17 bases between. CDR3 size: 16 residues. The germline V gene encodes CDR1 SGDLS and CDR2 YYNGEE. The CDR3 sequence is CASSVGNPGETYEQYF. CDR3 in DNA: TGTGCCAGCAGCGTAGGGAACCCGGGGGAGACTTACGAGCAGTACTTC.

This clone showed up just once. This chain joins TRBV30 and TRBJ1-4, with TRBD1 identical over 8 bases. The germline CDR1 and CDR2 sequences are GTSNPN and SVGIG (reference sequence). This CDR3 has 13 amino acids. V gave up 1 base and J gave up 7 bases; unmatched junction bases: 2. The chain's CDR3 is CAWSAGGGEKLFF. The CDR3 DNA follows: TGTGCCTGGAGTGCAGGGGGCGGTGAAAAACTGTTTTTT.

This clone was seen once. The rearrangement uses TRBV6-5 and TRBJ2-3; D remains ambiguous. CDR1 is MNHEY, CDR2 SVGAGI, per germline. CDR3 length equals 15 residues. V was clipped by 2 bases and J by 0 bases, with 9 bases between them. The CDR3 is CASSYRWGSTDTQYF. In DNA form, the CDR3 reads TGTGCCAGCAGTTACAGGTGGGGAAGCACAGATACGCAGTATTTT.

The chain uses TRBV5-1 and TRBJ2-1; TRBD1 matches at 10 bases. Per the germline V gene, CDR1 is SGHRS and CDR2 is YFSETQ. This CDR3 is built from 16 residues. Germline trimming cut 4 bases from V and 6 bases from J; bases unmatched to any gene: 10. The CDR3 here is CASSLSGTGAGNEQFF. The CDR3 coding sequence is TGCGCCAGCAGCCTCTCCGGGACAGGGGCAGGCAATGAGCAGTTCTTC.

The rearrangement joins TRBV2 to TRBJ1-1, with a tentative D call TRBD1 (5 bases). This CDR3 contains 11 residues. The V end was cut by 11 bases, the J end by 8 bases, with 15 bases between. Germline CDR1 and CDR2: SNHLY and FYNNEI. CDR3 coding DNA: TGTGCCCGGATCAGGGTCGAGGAAGCTTTCTTT. It translates to CARIRVEEAFF.

The chain is built from TRBV30 and TRBJ1-1; D remains unclear. The CDR3 extends over 13 amino acids. Per the germline V gene, CDR1 is GTSNPN and CDR2 is SVGIG (reference sequence). V lost 4 bases, J lost 1 base, and 10 bases lay in between. The CDR3 DNA follows: TGTGCCTGGAACGGGAACGGGAACACTGAAGCTTTCTTT. Its translation is CAWNGNGNTEAFF.

The chain couples TRBV7-9 to TRBJ2-1; TRBD2 is a possible D gene (7 bases). Germline V CDR1 and CDR2: SEHNR, FQNEAQ (reference sequence). The length of the CDR3 is 16 residues. Between the trimmed V and J ends, which lost 5 bases and 9 bases, there was a span of 23 bases. CDR3 region: CASSPLGGQGSGEQFF. CDR3 nucleotide sequence: TGTGCCAGCAGCCCCCTGGGGGGGCAGGGGTCGGGTGAGCAGTTCTTC.

The chain has TRBV4-1 and TRBJ2-7; the D gene is possibly TRBD2 (5 bases). The CDR3 spans 16 residues. V was trimmed by 4 bases and J by 0 bases, leaving 16 bases between them. CDR1 and CDR2 (germline): MGHRA, YSYEKL. In nucleotides, the CDR3 is TGCGCCAGCAGCCCAGGAGGCGCGCGCTCCTCCTACGAGCAGTACTTC. Its protein is CASSPGGARSSYEQYF.

The chain has TRBV19 and TRBJ2-2; weak D call: TRBD2 (7 bases). V was cut by 5 bases and J by 5 bases, with 12 bases left in between. Germline CDR1 LNHDA, CDR2 SQIVND (reference sequence). CDR3 length equals 14 residues. CDR3 region: CASSLGGVTGELFF. Here the CDR3 DNA reads TGTGCCAGTAGTCTAGGGGGGGTGACCGGGGAGCTGTTTTTT.

V gene TRBV5-1 combines with J gene TRBJ2-7, with 9 positions matching TRBD1. CDR1 and CDR2 from the germline V gene are SGHRS and YFSETQ. The ends lost 4 bases at V and 3 bases at J; junction bases unmatched: 5. This CDR3 region has 14 residues. CDR3 residues: CASSQGQGGYEQYF. Written as DNA, the CDR3 is TGCGCCAGCAGCCAGGGACAGGGTGGCTACGAGCAGTACTTC.